These T cell receptor beta chains were read from a single sample in a study of blood T cell repertoires in COVID-19. Assay used: immunoSEQ multiplex PCR; TCRdb lists only in-frame clones, some missing. This sample has around 300,000 clones; around 87% occur once, and the top ten carry roughly 2.5%. The sequenced sample consisted of PBMCs or T cells enriched from blood (not recorded which). The receptors come from a woman aged 18-29 years who had recovered from COVID-19. CDR3s include the opening cysteine and the closing phenylalanine or tryptophan. The order of the fields is J gene, clone size, V gene, CDR3 length, D gene, CDR3 protein, CDR3 DNA. D genes are given only for firm matches. Where a row states a size, it is once, few, many or the class of an expanded clone; other rows omit it.

J: TRBJ2-1
size: -
V: TRBV5-1
length: 15
D: TRBD1
CDR3: CASFRGDRGNNEQFF
DNA: TGCGCCAGCTTCCGTGGGGACAGGGGTAACAATGAGCAGTTCTTC

J: TRBJ2-3
size: -
V: TRBV5-1
length: 12
D: -
CDR3: CASSPRSDTQYF
DNA: TGCGCCAGCAGCCCTAGGTCGGATACGCAGTATTTT

J: TRBJ2-5
size: -
V: TRBV7-7
length: 15
D: -
CDR3: CASSLGWALQETQYF
DNA: TGTGCTAGCAGCTTAGGGTGGGCGCTTCAAGAGACCCAGTACTTC

J: TRBJ2-5
size: -
V: TRBV28
length: 14
D: -
CDR3: CASSSLGAGETQYF
DNA: TGTGCCAGCAGTTCCCTGGGGGCCGGTGAGACCCAGTACTTC

J: TRBJ2-7
size: once
V: TRBV29-1
length: 14
D: TRBD1
CDR3: CSVIQTGGYHEQYF
DNA: TGCAGCGTTATCCAGACAGGGGGCTACCACGAGCAGTACTTC

J: TRBJ2-7
size: -
V: TRBV12-3/TRBV12-4
length: 11
D: -
CDR3: CASSSRGEQYF
DNA: TGTGCCAGCAGTTCCCGGGGCGAGCAGTACTTC

J: TRBJ1-5
size: -
V: TRBV21-1
length: 20
D: -
CDR3: CASSKNRGGSGQGANQPQHF
DNA: TGTGCCAGCAGCAAAAATAGAGGTGGGTCAGGGCAGGGGGCGAATCAGCCCCAGCATTTT

J: TRBJ1-2
size: -
V: TRBV9
length: 15
D: -
CDR3: CASSTEGLDAYGYTF
DNA: TGTGCCAGCAGCACCGAGGGTCTTGATGCCTATGGCTACACCTTC

J: TRBJ1-1
size: once
V: TRBV6-5
length: 11
D: -
CDR3: CASGRVAEAFF
DNA: TGTGCCAGCGGGAGAGTTGCCGAGGCTTTCTTT

J: TRBJ1-1
size: -
V: TRBV4-1
length: 15
D: -
CDR3: CASSPLTGSATEAFF
DNA: TGCGCCAGCAGCCCTCTAACAGGGTCGGCCACTGAAGCTTTCTTT

J: TRBJ2-3
size: -
V: TRBV15
length: 17
D: TRBD2
CDR3: CATSRDLASGTTDTQYF
DNA: TGTGCCACCAGCAGAGATCTGGCTAGCGGAACCACAGATACGCAGTATTTT

J: TRBJ1-1
size: -
V: TRBV6-5
length: 15
D: -
CDR3: CASRHQEGEGTEAFF
DNA: TGTGCCAGCAGGCACCAGGAGGGTGAGGGCACTGAAGCTTTCTTT

J: TRBJ1-5
size: -
V: TRBV6-5
length: 13
D: -
CDR3: CASRTNRDQPQHF
DNA: TGTGCCAGCAGGACGAACAGGGATCAGCCCCAGCATTTT

J: TRBJ2-7
size: -
V: TRBV2
length: 11
D: TRBD2
CDR3: CASWGGYEQYF
DNA: TGTGCCAGCTGGGGGGGATACGAGCAGTACTTC

J: TRBJ2-7
size: once
V: TRBV28
length: 18
D: TRBD1
CDR3: CASSPGVGTGRNYYEQYF
DNA: TGTGCCAGCAGTCCGGGAGTTGGGACAGGGAGGAACTACTACGAGCAGTACTTC

J: TRBJ2-1
size: -
V: TRBV6-1
length: 16
D: -
CDR3: CASSEGGTVLYNEQFF
DNA: TGTGCCAGCAGTGAAGGCGGGACGGTCCTCTACAATGAGCAGTTCTTC

J: TRBJ2-5
size: -
V: TRBV5-4
length: 15
D: TRBD1
CDR3: CASSSLQGAPETQYF
DNA: TGTGCCAGCAGCTCTCTACAGGGGGCCCCAGAGACCCAGTACTTC

J: TRBJ1-1
size: -
V: TRBV29-1
length: 12
D: -
CDR3: CSVRTRNTEAFF
DNA: TGCAGCGTTCGGACAAGAAACACTGAAGCTTTCTTT

J: TRBJ2-3
size: -
V: TRBV11-2
length: 15
D: -
CDR3: CASSLRTTHTDTQYF
DNA: TGTGCCAGCAGCCTGCGGACTACCCACACAGATACGCAGTATTTT

J: TRBJ2-4
size: -
V: TRBV18
length: 18
D: TRBD1
CDR3: CASSPPEGGGLAKNIQYF
DNA: TGTGCCAGCTCTCCACCCGAAGGGGGCGGTTTAGCCAAAAACATTCAGTACTTC

J: TRBJ2-5
size: -
V: TRBV5-1
length: 14
D: -
CDR3: CASSSGLEQETQYF
DNA: TGCGCCAGCAGCTCGGGACTGGAACAAGAGACCCAGTACTTC

J: TRBJ1-2
size: -
V: TRBV30
length: 11
D: -
CDR3: CAWSGDYGYTF
DNA: TGTGCCTGGAGTGGAGACTATGGCTACACCTTC

J: TRBJ2-7
size: -
V: TRBV12-3/TRBV12-4
length: 13
D: TRBD1
CDR3: CASGDSNLYEQYF
DNA: TGTGCCAGCGGGGACAGTAACCTCTACGAGCAGTACTTC

J: TRBJ1-1
size: -
V: TRBV7-9
length: 15
D: -
CDR3: CASSLMEWQVAEAFF
DNA: TGTGCCAGCAGCTTAATGGAATGGCAGGTCGCTGAAGCTTTCTTT

J: TRBJ2-7
size: -
V: TRBV18
length: 13
D: TRBD1
CDR3: CASSWDRVDEQYF
DNA: TGTGCCAGCTCGTGGGACAGGGTCGACGAGCAGTACTTC

J: TRBJ1-2
size: -
V: TRBV18
length: 12
D: -
CDR3: CASSPERDGYTF
DNA: TGTGCCAGCTCTCCGGAGCGGGATGGCTACACCTTC

J: TRBJ2-5
size: -
V: TRBV18
length: 15
D: -
CDR3: CASSPKQFNQETQYF
DNA: TGTGCCAGCTCACCGAAACAGTTCAACCAAGAGACCCAGTACTTC

J: TRBJ2-1
size: -
V: TRBV4-1
length: 17
D: TRBD2
CDR3: CASNPTVAGGPFNEQFF
DNA: TGCGCCAGCAACCCAACCGTAGCGGGGGGGCCGTTCAATGAGCAGTTCTTC

J: TRBJ2-2
size: once
V: TRBV25-1
length: 14
D: TRBD1
CDR3: CARCRQGDTGELFF
DNA: TGTGCCCGCTGTAGACAGGGGGACACCGGGGAGCTGTTTTTT

J: TRBJ2-2
size: -
V: TRBV15
length: 15
D: TRBD1
CDR3: CATKPGQGASGELFF
DNA: TGTGCCACTAAACCGGGACAGGGGGCTTCCGGGGAGCTGTTTTTT

J: TRBJ1-2
size: once
V: TRBV28
length: 14
D: TRBD1
CDR3: CASRETGANYGYTF
DNA: TGTGCCAGCAGGGAGACAGGGGCGAACTATGGCTACACCTTC

J: TRBJ1-1
size: -
V: TRBV7-9
length: 14
D: TRBD1
CDR3: CASSWTGVGTEAFF
DNA: TGTGCCAGCAGCTGGACAGGGGTGGGAACTGAAGCTTTCTTT

J: TRBJ2-1
size: -
V: TRBV19
length: 13
D: -
CDR3: CASMGPSYNEQFF
DNA: TGTGCCAGTATGGGGCCTTCCTACAATGAGCAGTTCTTC

J: TRBJ2-3
size: -
V: TRBV9
length: 13
D: -
CDR3: CASSPLRTDTQYF
DNA: TGTGCCAGCAGCCCACTGCGCACAGATACGCAGTATTTT

J: TRBJ2-7
size: -
V: TRBV19
length: 15
D: TRBD1
CDR3: CASSIGDRGSYEQYF
DNA: TGTGCCAGTAGTATTGGGGACAGGGGGTCCTACGAGCAGTACTTC

J: TRBJ2-1
size: -
V: TRBV6-5
length: 14
D: -
CDR3: CASSYSPPGNEQFF
DNA: TGTGCCAGCAGTTACTCCCCACCCGGCAATGAGCAGTTCTTC

J: TRBJ2-3
size: -
V: TRBV5-1
length: 13
D: -
CDR3: CASSLSLLDTQYF
DNA: TGCGCCAGCAGCTTGAGTCTATTAGATACGCAGTATTTT

J: TRBJ1-1
size: -
V: TRBV5-5
length: 14
D: -
CDR3: CASSPAGGDTEAFF
DNA: TGTGCCAGCAGCCCTGCGGGGGGGGACACTGAAGCTTTCTTT

J: TRBJ2-7
size: -
V: TRBV11-2
length: 12
D: -
CDR3: CASSLGAGEQYF
DNA: TGTGCCAGCAGCCTGGGGGCAGGCGAGCAGTACTTC

J: TRBJ1-1
size: -
V: TRBV6-5
length: 14
D: TRBD1
CDR3: CASSYRTGNTEAFF
DNA: TGTGCCAGCAGTTATAGGACAGGGAACACTGAAGCTTTCTTT

J: TRBJ2-1
size: -
V: TRBV12-3/TRBV12-4
length: 11
D: -
CDR3: CASSLLDEQFF
DNA: TGTGCCAGCAGTTTACTTGATGAGCAGTTCTTC

J: TRBJ2-5
size: -
V: TRBV27
length: 15
D: TRBD1
CDR3: CASSRSTGSQETQYF
DNA: TGTGCCAGCAGCCGTTCGACAGGGAGCCAAGAGACCCAGTACTTC